This T cell receptor beta chain originates from a study of blood T cells in healthy people across ages. V was pared by 6 bases and J by 2 bases, with 11 bases between. CDR3 length: 14 residues. Germline V gives CDR1 SNHLY, CDR2 FYNNEI. With a J-beta primer mix and a sample-barcoded 5' primer, a second PCR ran about 7 to 11 cycles. Each CDR3 protein gets one entry after TCRdb re-called the 5' RACE reads with MiXCR. This table holds around 1.1 million distinct CDR3 sequences, around two fifths found once. The sequence came from a man between 18 and 35 years old in good health. What was sequenced was blood. V and J are TRBV2 and TRBJ2-4; tentatively, D is TRBD1 (6 bases). CDR3 DNA: TGTGCCAGCAGGGATGGACAGCCCAAAAACATTCAGTACTTC. Translating gives CASRDGQPKNIQYF.